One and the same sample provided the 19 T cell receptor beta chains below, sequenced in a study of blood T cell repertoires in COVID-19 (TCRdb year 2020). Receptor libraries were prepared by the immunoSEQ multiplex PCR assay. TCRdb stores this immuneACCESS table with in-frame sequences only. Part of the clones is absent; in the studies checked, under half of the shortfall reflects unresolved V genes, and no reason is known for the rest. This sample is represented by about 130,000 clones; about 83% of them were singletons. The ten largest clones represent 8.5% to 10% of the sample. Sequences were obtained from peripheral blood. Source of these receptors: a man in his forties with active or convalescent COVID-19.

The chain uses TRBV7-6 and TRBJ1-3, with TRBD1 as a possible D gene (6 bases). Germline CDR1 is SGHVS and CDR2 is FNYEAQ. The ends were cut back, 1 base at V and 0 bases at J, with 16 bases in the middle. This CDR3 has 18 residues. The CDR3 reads CASSLGTVISSSGNTIYF. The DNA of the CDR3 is TGTGCCAGCAGCTTAGGGACAGTCATTTCCAGCTCTGGAAACACCATATATTTT.

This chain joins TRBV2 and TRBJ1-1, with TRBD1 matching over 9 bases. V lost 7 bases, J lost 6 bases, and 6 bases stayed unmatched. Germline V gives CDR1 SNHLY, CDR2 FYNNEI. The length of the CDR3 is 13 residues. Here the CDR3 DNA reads TGTGCCAGCATCCTACAGGGGGCGGCTGAAGCTTTCTTT. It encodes CASILQGAAEAFF.

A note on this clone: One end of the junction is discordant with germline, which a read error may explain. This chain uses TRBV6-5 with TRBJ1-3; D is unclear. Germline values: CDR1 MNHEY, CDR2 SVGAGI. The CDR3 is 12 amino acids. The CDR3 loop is CASRTQSARCHF. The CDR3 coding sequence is TGTGCCAGCAGAACCCAGTCAGCGCGTTGTCATTTT.

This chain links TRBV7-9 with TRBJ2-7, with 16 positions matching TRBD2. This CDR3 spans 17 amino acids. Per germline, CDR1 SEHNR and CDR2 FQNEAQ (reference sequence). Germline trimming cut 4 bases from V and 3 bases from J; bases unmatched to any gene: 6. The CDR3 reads CASSWKGLAGGFYEQYF. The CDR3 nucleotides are TGTGCCAGCAGCTGGAAGGGACTAGCGGGGGGGTTCTACGAGCAGTACTTC.

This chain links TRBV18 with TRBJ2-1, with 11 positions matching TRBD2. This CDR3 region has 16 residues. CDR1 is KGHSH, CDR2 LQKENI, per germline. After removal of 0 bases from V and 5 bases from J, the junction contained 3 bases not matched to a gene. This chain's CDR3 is CASSPPGLAADNEQFF. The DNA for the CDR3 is TGTGCCAGCTCACCACCGGGACTAGCGGCCGACAATGAGCAGTTCTTC.

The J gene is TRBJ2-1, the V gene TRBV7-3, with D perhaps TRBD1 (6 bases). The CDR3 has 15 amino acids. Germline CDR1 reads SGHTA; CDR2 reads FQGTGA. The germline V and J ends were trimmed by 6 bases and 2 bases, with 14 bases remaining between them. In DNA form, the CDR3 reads TGTGCCAGCAGTCGAGACAGGCCTCCCTACAATGAGCAGTTCTTC. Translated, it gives CASSRDRPPYNEQFF. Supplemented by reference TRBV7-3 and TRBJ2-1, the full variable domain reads GAGVSQTPSNKVTEKGKYVELRCDPISGHTALYWYRQSLGQGPEFLIYFQGTGAADDSGLPNDRFFAVRPEGSVSTLKIQRTERGDSAVYLCASSRDRPPYNEQFFGPGTRLTVL.

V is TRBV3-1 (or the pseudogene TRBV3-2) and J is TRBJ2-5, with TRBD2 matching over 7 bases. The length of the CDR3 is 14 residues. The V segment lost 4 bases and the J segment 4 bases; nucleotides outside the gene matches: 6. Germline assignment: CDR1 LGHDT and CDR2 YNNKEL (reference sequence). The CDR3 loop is CASSRGLGRETQYF. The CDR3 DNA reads TGTGCCAGCAGCCGTGGACTAGGGCGAGAGACCCAGTACTTC.

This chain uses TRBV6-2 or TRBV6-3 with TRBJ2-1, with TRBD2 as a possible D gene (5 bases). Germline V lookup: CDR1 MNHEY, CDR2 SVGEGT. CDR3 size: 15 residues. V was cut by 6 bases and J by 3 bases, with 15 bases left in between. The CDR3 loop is CASSRYIGSYNEQFF. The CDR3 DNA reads TGTGCCAGCAGCCGCTACATAGGGAGCTACAATGAGCAGTTCTTC.

The CDR3 DNA follows: TGTGCCAGCAGTGAGGGGGCACCATGGGCGCAGTACTTC. Its translation is CASSEGAPWAQYF. This chain links TRBV2 with TRBJ2-7, with TRBD1 as a possible D gene (6 bases). Trimming cost V 3 bases and J 9 bases, with 15 bases left between them. Germline loops: CDR1 SNHLY, CDR2 FYNNEI. The CDR3 totals 13 residues.

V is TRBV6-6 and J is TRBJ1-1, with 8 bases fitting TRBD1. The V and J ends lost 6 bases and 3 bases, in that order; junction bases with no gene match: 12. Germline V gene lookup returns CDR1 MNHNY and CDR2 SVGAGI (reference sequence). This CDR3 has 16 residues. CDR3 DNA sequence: TGTGCCAGCAGCCTCCCCCGTGGACAGGGAGACACTGAAGCTTTCTTT. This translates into CASSLPRGQGDTEAFF.

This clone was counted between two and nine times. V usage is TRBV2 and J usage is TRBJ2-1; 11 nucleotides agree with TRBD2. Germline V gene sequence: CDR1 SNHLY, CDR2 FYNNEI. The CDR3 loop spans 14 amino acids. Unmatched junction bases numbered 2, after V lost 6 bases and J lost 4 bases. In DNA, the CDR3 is TGTGCCAGCAGGCCTAGCGGGGGGTACAATGAGCAGTTCTTC. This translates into CASRPSGGYNEQFF.

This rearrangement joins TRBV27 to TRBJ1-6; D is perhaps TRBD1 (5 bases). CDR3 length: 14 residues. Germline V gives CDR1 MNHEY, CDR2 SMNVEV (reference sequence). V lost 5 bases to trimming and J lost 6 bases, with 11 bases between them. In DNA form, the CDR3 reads TGTGCCAGCAGTCGGGGACTGAGTAATTCACCCCTCCACTTT. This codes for CASSRGLSNSPLHF.

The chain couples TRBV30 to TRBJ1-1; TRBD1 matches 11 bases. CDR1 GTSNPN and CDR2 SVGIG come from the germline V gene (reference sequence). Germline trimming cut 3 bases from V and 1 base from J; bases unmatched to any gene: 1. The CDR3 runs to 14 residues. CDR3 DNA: TGTGCCTGGAGGGGACAGGGGGGGAACACTGAAGCTTTCTTT. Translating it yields CAWRGQGGNTEAFF.

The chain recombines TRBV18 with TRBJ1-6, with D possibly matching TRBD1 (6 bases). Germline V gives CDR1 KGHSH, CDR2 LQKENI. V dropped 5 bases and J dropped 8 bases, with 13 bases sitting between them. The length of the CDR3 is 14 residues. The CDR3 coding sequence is TGTGCCAGCTCATCCCAGACAGGAGATTCACCCCTCCACTTT. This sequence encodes CASSSQTGDSPLHF.

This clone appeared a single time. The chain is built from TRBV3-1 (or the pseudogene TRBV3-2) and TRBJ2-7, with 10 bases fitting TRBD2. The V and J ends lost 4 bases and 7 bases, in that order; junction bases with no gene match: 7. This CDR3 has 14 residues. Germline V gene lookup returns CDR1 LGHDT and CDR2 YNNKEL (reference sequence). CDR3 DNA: TGTGCCAGCAGCCCAGCGGGGGGGCTGGGAGAGCAGTACTTC. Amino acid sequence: CASSPAGGLGEQYF.

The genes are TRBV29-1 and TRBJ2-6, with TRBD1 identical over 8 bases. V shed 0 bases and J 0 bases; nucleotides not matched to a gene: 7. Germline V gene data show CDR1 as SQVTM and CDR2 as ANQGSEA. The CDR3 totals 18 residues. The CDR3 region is CSVEDRKQGVSGANVLTF. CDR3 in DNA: TGCAGCGTTGAAGATCGGAAACAGGGGGTCTCTGGGGCCAACGTCCTGACTTTC.

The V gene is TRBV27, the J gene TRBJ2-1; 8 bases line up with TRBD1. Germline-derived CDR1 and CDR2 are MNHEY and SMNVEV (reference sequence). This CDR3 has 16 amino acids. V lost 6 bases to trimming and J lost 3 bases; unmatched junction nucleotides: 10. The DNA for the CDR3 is TGTGCCAGCAGACCGCAACAGGGGGTGTTCTACAATGAGCAGTTCTTC. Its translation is CASRPQQGVFYNEQFF.

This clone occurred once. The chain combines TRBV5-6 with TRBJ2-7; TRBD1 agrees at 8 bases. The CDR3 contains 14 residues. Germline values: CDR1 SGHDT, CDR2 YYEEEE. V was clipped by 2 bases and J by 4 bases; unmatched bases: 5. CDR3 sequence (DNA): TGTGCCAGCAGCTTACAGGGGGAAGGGTACGAGCAGTACTTC. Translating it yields CASSLQGEGYEQYF.

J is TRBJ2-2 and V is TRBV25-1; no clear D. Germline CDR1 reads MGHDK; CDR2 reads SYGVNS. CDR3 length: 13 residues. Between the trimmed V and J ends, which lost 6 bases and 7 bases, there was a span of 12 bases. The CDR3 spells CASSQTTVGELFF. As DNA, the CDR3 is TGTGCCAGCAGCCAGACAACGGTCGGGGAGCTGTTTTTT. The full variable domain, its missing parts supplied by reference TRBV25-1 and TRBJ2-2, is EADIYQTPRYLVIGTGKKITLECSQTMGHDKMYWYQQDPGMELHLIHYSYGVNSTEKGDLSSESTVSRIRTEHFPLTLESARPSHTSQYLCASSQTTVGELFFGEGSRLTVL.